These 13 T cell receptor beta chains originate from one sample sequenced in a study of tumor and adjacent non-tumor tissue in lung cancer. No cell sorting was done before RNA was extracted from the tissue. This non-tumor lung sample came from over 3 cm beyond the tumor edge. The library came from three nested PCR rounds adapted from ARM-PCR protocols. TCRdb reanalysed the multiplex PCR reads using MiXCR and keeps one entry per CDR3 protein. The repertoire consists of approximately 79,000 distinct CDR3 sequences, with less than 85% occurring once and the leading ten covering around 40%. Sequenced input: distant non-tumor lung tissue. These receptors were collected from a man between 65 and 85 years old with non-small cell lung cancer.

This rearrangement joins TRBV10-3 to TRBJ2-3; D possibly corresponds to TRBD2 (5 bases). There are 11 residues in the CDR3. CDR1 is ENHRY and CDR2 is SYGVKD in the germline V gene. V was trimmed by 7 bases and J by 10 bases, leaving 12 bases between them. CDR3 DNA: TGTGCCATCAACCTTCGGGATTCGCAGTATTTT. Protein product: CAINLRDSQYF.

Comment on this clonotype: It is likely a read error, because the conserved phenylalanine at the end of the CDR3 is missing. The chain employs TRBV11-2 and TRBJ1-6; possible D gene TRBD1, 5 bases. The CDR3 covers 18 residues. Trimming shortened V by 7 bases and J by 0 bases, and 19 bases separated the two germline ends. Germline V gives CDR1 SGHAT, CDR2 FQNNGV. The CDR3 DNA reads as TGTGCCAGCACCGCCAGGGCCGGGGGTTCCTCCTATAATTCACCCCTCCACTTA. Protein sequence: CASTARAGGSSYNSPLHL.

As to this clonotype: One junction end does not reproduce the germline sequence, and a read error may be involved. J is TRBJ2-5 and V is TRBV11-2; perhaps TRBD2 as D (6 bases). Per germline, CDR1 SGHAT and CDR2 FQNNGV. This CDR3 contains 18 residues. CDR3 region: CASSLVWASEGRQETQYF. CDR3 coding DNA: TGTGCCAGCAGCTTAGTATGGGCTAGCGAGGGCCGACAAGAAACCCAGTACTTC.

Notes on this clonotype: No conserved phenylalanine or tryptophan ends this CDR3, so it is likely a read error. The DNA is omitted, as the CDR3 cannot be located on it reliably, and the CDR3 follows TCRdb's listing. The V gene is TRBV28, the J gene TRBJ2-1. The CDR3 is 14 amino acids long, termini counted. Germline CDR1 and CDR2: MDHEN and SYDVKM. This CDR3 is CASSLTLLDPEKFI.

With regard to this clonotype: This may be a read error: a much more frequent sequence differs by one nucleotide. The chain is built from TRBV10-2 and TRBJ1-3, with D possibly TRBD1 on 5 matching bases. Germline assignment: CDR1 WSHSY and CDR2 SAAADI. The CDR3 spans 15 residues. CDR3 coding DNA: TGCGCCAGCAGTGACCCGCAGGGCTCGGGAAACACCATATGTTTT. Amino acids: CASSDPQGSGNTICF.

Of note for this clonotype: The conserved closing phenylalanine or tryptophan is absent in this CDR3, likely reflecting a read error. In DNA, the CDR3 is TGCACCGTTGGGCTAGCGGGAGGTCCCAATGAGCAGTTCCTC. Amino acids: CTVGLAGGPNEQFL. This chain joins TRBV29-1 and TRBJ2-1; 11 bases are a match to TRBD2. CDR3 length: 14 residues. Germline-derived CDR1 and CDR2 are SQVTM and ANQGSEA.

A word on this clonotype: This may arise from a read error, as a much more abundant clone is one base away. V and J are TRBV20-1 and TRBJ2-7, with D possibly called TRBD1 or TRBD2 (6 bases each). The CDR3 is 16 amino acids. Germline V gene lookup returns CDR1 DFQATT and CDR2 SNEGSKA (reference sequence). The V end lost 4 bases, the J end lost 1 base, and 20 bases lay between the germline ends. The chain's CDR3 is CSAIVPGGTWSYEQYF. CDR3 sequence (DNA): TGCAGTGCTATTGTTCCCGGCGGGACATGGTCCTACGAGCAGTACTTC.

V is TRBV6-2 or TRBV6-3 and J is TRBJ1-1; a possible D gene is TRBD1 (6 bases). Looked up from germline, CDR1 is MNHEY and CDR2 is SVGEGT. The V end lost 8 bases, the J end lost 12 bases, and 28 bases lay between the germline ends. The CDR3 is made up of 15 amino acids. The CDR3 spells CASRPFVGQRRDTFF. The CDR3 nucleotides read TGTGCCAGCCGTCCTTTTGTGGGACAAAGAAGAGATACTTTCTTT.

As regards this clonotype: A much bigger clone sits one base away, suggesting this may be a read error. The chain recombines TRBV20-1 with TRBJ2-3; D not resolved. CDR1 is DFQATT and CDR2 is SNEGSKA in the germline V gene (reference sequence). Trimming stripped 0 bases from V and 2 bases from J, with 24 bases between. The CDR3 is made up of 19 amino acids. The CDR3, as DNA: TGCAGTGCTAGAGAAATGTACGAAGGACCCAGACTTAACACAGATACGCAGTATTTT. This codes for CSAREMYEGPRLNTDTQYF.

Notes on this clonotype: As the CDR3 is not closed by the conserved phenylalanine or tryptophan, this likely results from a read error. The chain has TRBV29-1 and TRBJ1-2; D gene ambiguous. Trimming removed 0 bases at V and 5 bases at J, with 16 bases between. CDR3 length: 15 residues. CDR1 is SQVTM and CDR2 is ANQGSEA in the germline V gene. The chain's CDR3 is CSVEDQDGPKYGYTL. The CDR3, as DNA: TGCAGCGTTGAAGATCAAGACGGCCCCAAATATGGCTACACCTTA.

This clonotype came up many times. One end of the junction varies from germline; a read error may be responsible. This sequence joins TRBV4-1 and TRBJ2-2, with D perhaps TRBD2 (6 bases). From germline, CDR1 is MGHRA and CDR2 YSYEKL. This CDR3 contains 19 residues. The CDR3 is CDSSQVSFWAGSVTGELFF. The CDR3 nucleotides are TGCGACAGCAGCCAAGTTTCATTTTGGGCGGGATCAGTCACAGGGGAGCTGTTTTTT.

Points on this clonotype: At one end, the junction sequence differs from germline, possibly due to a read error. This chain links TRBV11-3 with TRBJ2-3; 7 nucleotides line up with TRBD2. Looked up from germline, CDR1 is SGHNT and CDR2 is YENEEA. The CDR3 runs to 14 residues. The CDR3 loop reads CARSFGGSTYTQYF. The CDR3 DNA follows: TGTGCCAGGAGCTTTGGCGGGAGCACATATACGCAGTATTTT.

The chain employs TRBV7-2 and TRBJ1-1; no definite D call. This CDR3 is 14 amino acids long. Per germline, CDR1 SGHTA and CDR2 FQGNSA. V shed 1 base and J shed 11 bases, with 17 bases lying between them. The CDR3 region is CASSLVSGNSEAFF. The CDR3, as DNA: TGTGCCAGCAGCTTAGTTTCCGGAAATTCGGAGGCTTTCTTT.